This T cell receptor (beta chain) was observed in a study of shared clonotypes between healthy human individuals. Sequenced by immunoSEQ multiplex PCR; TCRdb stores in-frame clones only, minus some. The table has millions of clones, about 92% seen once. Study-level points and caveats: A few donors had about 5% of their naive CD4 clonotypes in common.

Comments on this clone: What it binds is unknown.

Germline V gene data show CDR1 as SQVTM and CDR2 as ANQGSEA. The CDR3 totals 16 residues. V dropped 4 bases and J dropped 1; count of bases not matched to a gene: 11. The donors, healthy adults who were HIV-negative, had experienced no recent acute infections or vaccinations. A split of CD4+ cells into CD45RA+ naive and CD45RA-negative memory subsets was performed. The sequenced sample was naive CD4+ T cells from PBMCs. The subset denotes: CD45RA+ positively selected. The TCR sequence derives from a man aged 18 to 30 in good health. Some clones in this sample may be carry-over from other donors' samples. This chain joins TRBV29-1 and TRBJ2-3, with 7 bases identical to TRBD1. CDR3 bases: TGCAGCGTTGTACCGGGAACCCAGGGGGGCACAGATACGCAGTATTTT. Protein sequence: CSVVPGTQGGTDTQYF.